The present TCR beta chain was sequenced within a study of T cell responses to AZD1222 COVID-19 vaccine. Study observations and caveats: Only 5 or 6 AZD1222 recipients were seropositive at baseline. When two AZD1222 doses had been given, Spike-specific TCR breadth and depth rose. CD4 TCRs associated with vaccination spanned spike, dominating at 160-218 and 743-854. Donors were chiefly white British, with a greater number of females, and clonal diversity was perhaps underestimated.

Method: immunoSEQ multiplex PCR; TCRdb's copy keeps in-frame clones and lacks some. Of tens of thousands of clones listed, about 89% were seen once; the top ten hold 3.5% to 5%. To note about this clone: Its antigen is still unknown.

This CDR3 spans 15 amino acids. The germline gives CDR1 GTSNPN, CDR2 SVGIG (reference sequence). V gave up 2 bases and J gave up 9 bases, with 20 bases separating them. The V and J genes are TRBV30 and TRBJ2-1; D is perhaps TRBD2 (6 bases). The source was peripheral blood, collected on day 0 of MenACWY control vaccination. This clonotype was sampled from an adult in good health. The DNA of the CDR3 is TGTGCCTGGAGTTATATGGGGGAGGAAAAAAGTGAGCAGTTCTTC. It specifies CAWSYMGEEKSEQFF.